The entry below describes one T cell receptor (beta chain). This record comes from a study of shared clonotypes between healthy human individuals. Sequenced by immunoSEQ multiplex PCR; TCRdb stores in-frame clones only, minus some. The sample has some 530,000 clones, more than 65% seen once. Germline V lookup: CDR1 SEHNR, CDR2 FQNEAQ (reference sequence). The germline V and J ends were trimmed by 2 bases and 5 bases, with 10 bases remaining between them. CDR3 length: 14 amino acids. The genes are TRBV7-9 and TRBJ2-1, with D possibly called TRBD1 or TRBD2 (6 bases each). This sequence was found in a woman between 35 and 50 years old in good health. Some clones in this sample may be carry-over from other donors' samples. The sequenced sample was PBMCs. The chain's CDR3 is CASSLRRGDNEQFF. In nucleotides, the CDR3 is TGTGCCAGCAGCTTACGGAGGGGGGACAATGAGCAGTTCTTC.